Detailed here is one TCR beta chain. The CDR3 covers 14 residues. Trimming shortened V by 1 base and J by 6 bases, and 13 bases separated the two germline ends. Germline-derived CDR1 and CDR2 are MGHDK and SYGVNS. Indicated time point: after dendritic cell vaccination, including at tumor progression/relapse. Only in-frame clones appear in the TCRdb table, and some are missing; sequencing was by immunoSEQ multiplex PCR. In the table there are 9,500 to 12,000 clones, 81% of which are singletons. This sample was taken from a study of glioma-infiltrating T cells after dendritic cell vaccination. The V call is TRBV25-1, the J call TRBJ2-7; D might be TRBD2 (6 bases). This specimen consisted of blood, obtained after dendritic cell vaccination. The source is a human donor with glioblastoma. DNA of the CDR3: TGTGCCAGCAGTGAATGGGCGCGGGGCGTCGAGCAGTACTTC. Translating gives CASSEWARGVEQYF.